These 14 T cell receptor beta chains share one sample of origin, sequenced in a study of cytomegalovirus exposure and HLA in healthy donors. The PCR contained 60 Vbeta and 13 Jbeta primers. TCRdb's table, derived via immunoSEQ multiplex PCR, lists solely in-frame clones and lacks some. The sample holds under 150,000 clones; roughly two thirds are singletons and the top ten take over 1.5%. The sample consisted of PBMCs. Every receptor here comes from a man younger than 45 in good health and CMV-seropositive.

V and J are TRBV5-1 and TRBJ2-2; the D is unclear. Germline V gene lookup returns CDR1 SGHRS and CDR2 YFSETQ. The CDR3 runs 15 residues. With 4 bases removed from V and 5 bases from J, the gap between germline ends came to 15 bases. The CDR3 region has the DNA TGCGCCAGCAGCCGTTCTGGGCCCCAGACCGGGGAGCTGTTTTTT. Amino acid sequence: CASSRSGPQTGELFF. Using reference TRBV5-1 and TRBJ2-2 for the parts outside the CDR3, the full variable domain is KAGVTQTPRYLIKTRGQQVTLSCSPISGHRSVSWYQQTPGQGLQFLFEYFSETQRNKGNFPGRFSGRQFSNSRSEMNVSTLELGDSALYLCASSRSGPQTGELFFGEGSRLTVL.

This chain links TRBV13 with TRBJ1-1, with D tentatively TRBD1 (6 bases). Trimming took off 5 bases at V and 0 bases at J, with 10 bases between the two ends. This CDR3 is built from 14 residues. Germline V lookup: CDR1 PRHDT, CDR2 FYEKMQ (reference sequence). CDR3 protein: CASSLGQLNTEAFF. CDR3 sequence (DNA): TGTGCCAGCAGCCTCGGACAGTTGAACACTGAAGCTTTCTTT.

The chain uses TRBV30 and TRBJ2-5; 8 bases agree with TRBD2. The CDR3 spans 15 residues. V shed 1 base, J shed 5 bases, and the junction held 9 bases outside the gene matches. The germline V gene has CDR1 GTSNPN and CDR2 SVGIG (reference sequence). The CDR3 nucleotides read TGTGCCTGGAGTGCCCGGGAGGGAAGTTTGGAGACCCAGTACTTC. Translating it yields CAWSAREGSLETQYF.

The chain couples TRBV5-1 to TRBJ2-1, with 10 bases fitting TRBD2. Looked up from germline, CDR1 is SGHRS and CDR2 is YFSETQ. The CDR3 is 16 amino acids. The junction had 6 bases not matched to a gene; V was cut back by 0 bases and J by 6 bases. CDR3 DNA: TGCGCCAGCAGCTTGGAGGGACTAGCGTCTTTCAATGAGCAGTTCTTC. Its protein product is CASSLEGLASFNEQFF.

CDR3 sequence: CASSPTGAGGAYEQYF. The CDR3 bases are TGTGCCAGCAGCCCTACGGGAGCGGGAGGGGCGTACGAGCAGTACTTC. V and J are TRBV5-8 and TRBJ2-7; the match to TRBD2 covers 10 bases. Germline V lookup: CDR1 SGHTS, CDR2 YDEGEE. There are 16 residues in the CDR3. Trimming cost V 4 bases and J 4 bases; bases outside gene matches: 11. The whole variable domain, filled in from reference TRBV5-8 and TRBJ2-7, reads EAGVTQSPTHLIKTRGQQATLRCSPISGHTSVYWYQQALGLGLQFLLWYDEGEERNRGNFPPRFSGRQFPNYSSELNVNALELEDSALYLCASSPTGAGGAYEQYFGPGTRLTVT.

This clone has just one count. V is TRBV16 and J is TRBJ2-6; D is ambiguous. Germline-derived CDR1 and CDR2 are KGHSY and FQNENV. The CDR3 has 18 residues. Trimming shortened V by 6 bases and J by 0 bases, and 18 bases separated the two germline ends. The CDR3 loop reads CASSHHYSFLSGANVLTF. CDR3 nucleotides: TGTGCCAGCAGTCATCATTACAGTTTCCTCTCTGGGGCCAACGTCCTGACTTTC.

V gene TRBV27 combines with J gene TRBJ1-4, with a tentative D call TRBD1 (6 bases). CDR1 is MNHEY, CDR2 SMNVEV, per germline (reference sequence). V was pared by 8 bases and J by 7 bases, with 20 bases between. The CDR3 length is 15 residues. CDR3 DNA sequence: TGTGCCAGCGGCGGTAACAGGGTGTCTCGTGAAAAACTGTTTTTT. Protein sequence: CASGGNRVSREKLFF.

The chain is built from TRBV7-7 and TRBJ2-2; D is perhaps TRBD2 (6 bases). The CDR3 sequence is 13 residues long. Germline lookup yields CDR1 SSHAT and CDR2 FNYEAQ (reference sequence). Here the CDR3 DNA reads TGTGCTAGCGACAACGGCGGGGCTGGGGAGCTGTTTTTT. As protein: CASDNGGAGELFF.

The rearrangement joins TRBV5-5 to TRBJ2-7; D is possibly TRBD2 (5 bases). Trimming left V 7 bases short and J 0 bases short, with 11 bases between. The CDR3 runs 13 residues. Germline assignment: CDR1 SGHKS and CDR2 YYEKEE (reference sequence). CDR3: CASAMTNSYEQYF. CDR3 DNA sequence: TGTGCCAGCGCTATGACTAACTCCTACGAGCAGTACTTC.

The chain is built from TRBV19 and TRBJ1-5; a possible D gene is TRBD1 (6 bases). V lost 6 bases, J lost 7 bases, and 13 bases lay in between. Germline V gene data show CDR1 as LNHDA and CDR2 as SQIVND (reference sequence). This CDR3 region has 13 residues. The CDR3 nucleotides are TGTGCCAGTAGCCAGGGGAAGAGGCAGCCCCAGCATTTT. Translation gives CASSQGKRQPQHF. Full variable domain (remainder filled in from reference TRBV19 and TRBJ1-5): DGGITQSPKYLFRKEGQNVTLSCEQNLNHDAMYWYRQDPGQGLRLIYYSQIVNDFQKGDIAEGYSVSREKKESFPLTVTSAQKNPTAFYLCASSQGKRQPQHFGDGTRLSIL.

This chain uses TRBV7-9 with TRBJ2-7; TRBD2 agrees at 9 bases. CDR1 SEHNR and CDR2 FQNEAQ come from the germline V gene (reference sequence). This CDR3 has 15 residues. J lost 5 bases, V lost 2 bases, and 7 bases had no gene match. DNA for the CDR3: TGTGCCAGCAGCTTATATAGCGGGAGAATCCACGAGCAGTACTTC. Protein: CASSLYSGRIHEQYF.

This clone was counted between two and nine times. This sequence joins TRBV28 and TRBJ2-7, with D perhaps matching TRBD1 (5 bases). CDR1 and CDR2 from the germline V gene are MDHEN and SYDVKM. The ends were cut back, 6 bases at V and 3 bases at J, with 15 bases in the middle. This CDR3 region has 14 residues. The DNA for the CDR3 is TGTGCCAGCAGCCGCTGGACACAGCACTACGAGCAGTACTTC. Protein product: CASSRWTQHYEQYF.

The genes are TRBV7-3 and TRBJ1-1; no clear D. The CDR3 has 13 residues. V shed 2 bases and J shed 0 bases, with 4 bases lying between them. Germline-derived CDR1 and CDR2 are SGHTA and FQGTGA. The CDR3 DNA reads as TGTGCCAGCAGCTTATATGTGAACACTGAAGCTTTCTTT. Encoded protein: CASSLYVNTEAFF.

Worth noting for this clone: The sample carries other DNA sequences with the same CDR3. CDR3 DNA sequence: TGTGCCAGCAGCGTAGGGGCTAGCGGATCCACAGATACGCAGTATTTT. Its translation: CASSVGASGSTDTQYF. The rearrangement uses TRBV9 and TRBJ2-3; 7 bases are a match to TRBD2. CDR1 and CDR2 (germline): SGDLS, YYNGEE. The CDR3 length is 16 residues. Losses at the gene ends were 0 bases for V and 2 bases for J; bases not matched to a gene: 6.